The sequence of this T cell receptor (beta chain) was determined in a study of blood T cells in healthy people across ages. Across the whole study: Every two T cells gave about one barcoded beta molecule via template switching.

V lost 3 bases and J 4 bases, leaving 6 bases between the germline ends. In germline, CDR1 is SGHDN, CDR2 FVKESK. The CDR3 totals 13 residues. Findings and caveats of the study: In these data, TCR beta diversity tracked strongly with naive T cell percentage.

With a J-beta primer mix and a sample-barcoded 5' primer, a second PCR ran about 7 to 12 cycles. TCRdb re-analysed the 5' RACE reads in MiXCR, keeping a single row per CDR3 protein. The sample yields some 800,000 distinct CDR3 sequences, approximately 25% seen once. This clonotype was detected only a few times. As yet, its antigen is unknown. These data also formed part of another study, on T cells of mothers and their children. In that study: Thymic selection molds TCR recombination products alike in related and unrelated pairs.

The source of this sequence is a boy between 10 and 17 years old in good health. This sequence joins TRBV14 and TRBJ1-4; D gene unclear. Sequencing input: blood. The DNA of the CDR3 is TGTGCCAGCAGCCACCAGATTAATGAAAAACTGTTTTTT. Protein sequence: CASSHQINEKLFF.